The present entry profiles one TCR beta chain with its context. The sample belongs to a study of blood T cell repertoires in COVID-19. Repertoires were generated with immunoSEQ multiplex PCR, while TCRdb's copy carries only in-frame clones and drops some. This table has 200,000 to 250,000 clones, 86% appearing once. The V gene's germline CDR1 is MNHEY and CDR2 SMNVEV (reference sequence). This CDR3 has 14 residues. V lost 0 bases and J lost 7, with 12 bases in between. This chain joins TRBV27 and TRBJ1-2; TRBD1 is a possible D gene (5 bases). Sequenced: peripheral blood. This clonotype originated in a man aged 80 or over with acute or convalescent COVID-19. CDR3 sequence reads: CASSLSQGSGGYTF. CDR3 DNA: TGTGCCAGCAGTTTATCGCAGGGAAGTGGTGGCTACACCTTC.